The 26 T cell receptor beta chains reported below all come from one sample, sequenced in a study of shared clonotypes between healthy human individuals. Using immunoSEQ multiplex PCR, the repertoire was profiled, and TCRdb retains in-frame clones only, with some absent. The sample gives about 1.9 million clones, 80% to 95% of which show up once; 1.5% to 2% is in the top ten. CD45RO-negative, CCR7-selected cells formed the naive CD8 fraction, which excluded terminally differentiated effector memory CD45RA+ cells. Sequenced input: naive CD8+ T cells from PBMCs. Source of these receptors: a man aged 18 to 35 in good health. Some clones in this sample may be carry-over from other donors' samples.

The V call is TRBV29-1, the J call TRBJ2-2; the match to TRBD2 covers 9 bases. V shed 1 base and J 5 bases; nucleotides not matched to a gene: 8. This CDR3 contains 16 residues. Germline V gives CDR1 SQVTM, CDR2 ANQGSEA. The CDR3 coding sequence is TGCAGCGTTGAAGTGGCTAGCGGGATTAGTACCGGGGAGCTGTTTTTT. Encoded protein: CSVEVASGISTGELFF.

The V gene is TRBV30, the J gene TRBJ2-7; 16 bases are a match to TRBD2. The trim removed 3 bases at V and 7 bases at J, leaving 9 bases unmatched. The CDR3 length is 16 residues. Germline V gene sequence: CDR1 GTSNPN, CDR2 SVGIG (reference sequence). The CDR3 DNA reads TGTGCCTGGAGCTGGGGACTAGCGGGAGGGCCCCGAGAGCAGTACTTC. It encodes CAWSWGLAGGPREQYF.

The gene calls are TRBV6-5 and TRBJ2-2; 8 nucleotides line up with TRBD1. The CDR3 length is 15 residues. V lost 6 bases to trimming and J lost 6 bases; unmatched junction nucleotides: 9. Germline CDR1 reads MNHEY; CDR2 reads SVGAGI. CDR3 region: CASRLGQGPAGELFF. DNA of the CDR3: TGTGCCAGCAGACTTGGACAGGGACCGGCCGGGGAGCTGTTTTTT.

V and J are TRBV11-3 and TRBJ2-7, with D unclear. This CDR3 has 13 amino acids. V dropped 0 bases and J dropped 7 bases, with 10 bases sitting between them. Germline CDR1 is SGHNT and CDR2 is YENEEA. CDR3 in DNA: TGTGCCAGCAGCTTAGATTACGGGCGGGAGCAGTACTTC. As protein: CASSLDYGREQYF.

The V call is TRBV7-6, the J call TRBJ2-5; unclear D gene. V was clipped by 2 bases and J by 5 bases, with 9 bases between them. Germline CDR1 SGHVS, CDR2 FNYEAQ. CDR3 length: 13 amino acids. The CDR3 sequence is CASSLPPWETQYF. In nucleotides, the CDR3 is TGTGCCAGCAGCTTACCTCCGTGGGAGACCCAGTACTTC.

Written as DNA, the CDR3 is TGCGCCAGCAGCCAGGGAAAGGGACAGAACACTGAAGCTTTCTTT. It is translated as CASSQGKGQNTEAFF. The rearrangement uses TRBV4-1 and TRBJ1-1, with D possibly matching TRBD1 (6 bases). Germline V gives CDR1 MGHRA, CDR2 YSYEKL. The CDR3 has 15 residues. Trimming pared 3 bases from V and 1 base from J, leaving 12 bases between.

The V gene is TRBV9, the J gene TRBJ2-5, with D perhaps TRBD2 (5 bases). CDR1 is SGDLS and CDR2 is YYNGEE in the germline V gene. Trimming shortened V by 0 bases and J by 2 bases, and 11 bases separated the two germline ends. CDR3 size: 15 residues. CDR3 residues: CASSVGSAVQETQYF. CDR3 nucleotide sequence: TGTGCCAGCAGCGTAGGATCAGCGGTTCAAGAGACCCAGTACTTC. The variable domain in full, completed from reference TRBV9 and TRBJ2-5, reads DSGVTQTPKHLITATGQRVTLRCSPRSGDLSVYWYQQSLDQGLQFLIQYYNGEERAKGNILERFSAQQFPDLHSELNLSSLELGDSALYFCASSVGSAVQETQYFGPGTRLLVL.

The V gene is TRBV6-1, the J gene TRBJ2-5; tentative D call: TRBD1 (5 bases). The CDR3 spans 13 residues. Per germline, CDR1 MNHNS and CDR2 SASEGT. The germline V and J ends were trimmed by 3 bases and 4 bases, with 9 bases remaining between them. This CDR3 reads CASSDGQGETQYF. The CDR3 DNA reads as TGTGCCAGCAGTGACGGCCAGGGAGAGACCCAGTACTTC.

The V call is TRBV5-1, the J call TRBJ1-1, with 7 bases identical to TRBD1. CDR3 length: 14 amino acids. Germline CDR1 and CDR2: SGHRS and YFSETQ. J gave up 5 bases and V 0 bases, and 4 bases lay outside the gene matches. The CDR3 loop reads CASSLGTGGTEAFF. CDR3 nucleotide sequence: TGCGCCAGCAGCTTGGGGACAGGAGGGACTGAAGCTTTCTTT.

The gene calls are TRBV2 and TRBJ2-1, with D possibly matching TRBD2 (6 bases). Germline CDR1 reads SNHLY; CDR2 reads FYNNEI. This CDR3 has 14 residues. The V gene lost 8 bases and the J gene lost 4 bases, with 15 bases spanning the gap. The CDR3 loop is CASPGVSGYNEQFF. As DNA, the CDR3 is TGTGCCAGCCCGGGAGTGAGCGGGTACAATGAGCAGTTCTTC.

The rearrangement links TRBV9 to TRBJ2-3; tentatively, D is TRBD2 (6 bases). V was clipped by 4 bases and J by 0 bases, with 18 bases between them. In germline, CDR1 is SGDLS, CDR2 YYNGEE. This CDR3 is 17 amino acids long. This CDR3 is CASSPRSIGGSTDTQYF. The CDR3 nucleotides are TGTGCCAGCAGCCCCCGGTCAATCGGGGGAAGCACAGATACGCAGTATTTT. The full variable domain, completed using reference TRBV9 and TRBJ2-3, is DSGVTQTPKHLITATGQRVTLRCSPRSGDLSVYWYQQSLDQGLQFLIQYYNGEERAKGNILERFSAQQFPDLHSELNLSSLELGDSALYFCASSPRSIGGSTDTQYFGPGTRLTVL.

The rearrangement uses TRBV9 and TRBJ2-7, with D possibly being TRBD2 (6 bases). Germline-derived CDR1 and CDR2 are SGDLS and YYNGEE. This CDR3 comprises 14 residues. Trimming took 5 bases from V and 3 from J, leaving 15 bases between them. The CDR3 coding sequence is TGTGCCAGCAGTGAATACGGGAGTTTCTACGAGCAGTACTTC. This sequence encodes CASSEYGSFYEQYF. The complete variable domain, with remaining parts taken from reference TRBV9 and TRBJ2-7, reads DSGVTQTPKHLITATGQRVTLRCSPRSGDLSVYWYQQSLDQGLQFLIQYYNGEERAKGNILERFSAQQFPDLHSELNLSSLELGDSALYFCASSEYGSFYEQYFGPGTRLTVT.

The chain couples TRBV4-3 to TRBJ2-1, with D uncertain. The germline V and J ends were trimmed by 3 bases and 4 bases, with 13 bases remaining between them. Germline V gene data show CDR1 as LGHNA and CDR2 as YSLEER. The length of the CDR3 is 15 residues. The CDR3 loop is CASSQDGPGYNEQFF. The CDR3 region has the DNA TGCGCCAGCAGCCAGGATGGGCCGGGTTACAATGAGCAGTTCTTC.

The genes are TRBV15 and TRBJ2-7; 8 nucleotides line up with TRBD1. Germline CDR1 is LNHNV and CDR2 is YYDKDF (reference sequence). CDR3 length: 14 residues. V gave up 6 bases and J gave up 5 bases; unmatched junction bases: 9. The CDR3 loop reads CATSHPTGVHEQYF. The CDR3 coding sequence is TGTGCCACCAGTCACCCGACAGGGGTCCACGAGCAGTACTTC.

The chain joins TRBV6-5 to TRBJ2-5, with 8 bases matching TRBD1. The length of the CDR3 is 14 residues. With V trimmed by 5 bases and J by 5 bases, 7 bases remained unmatched. The V gene's germline CDR1 is MNHEY and CDR2 SVGAGI. CDR3 sequence reads: CASSAPGQEETQYF. DNA of the CDR3: TGTGCCAGCAGTGCCCCGGGACAGGAGGAGACCCAGTACTTC.

The chain links TRBV28 to TRBJ2-1, with 9 nucleotides matching TRBD2. CDR3 length: 15 residues. V trimming: 3 bases; J trimming: 3 bases; junction bases outside the gene matches: 3. Germline-derived CDR1 and CDR2 are MDHEN and SYDVKM. The CDR3 coding sequence is TGTGCCAGCAGTTTGGTAGCGGGAGACTACAATGAGCAGTTCTTC. It specifies CASSLVAGDYNEQFF.

This clone has just one count. The chain has TRBV27 and TRBJ2-1, with 8 bases aligning to TRBD1. From germline, CDR1 is MNHEY and CDR2 SMNVEV (reference sequence). The CDR3 is 20 residues long. V shed 5 bases and J 8 bases; nucleotides not matched to a gene: 26. The CDR3 reads CASSPNTPGQEKAKVYEQFF. CDR3 nucleotides: TGTGCCAGCAGTCCCAATACCCCGGGACAGGAAAAAGCGAAGGTGTATGAGCAGTTCTTC.

The V gene is TRBV5-1, the J gene TRBJ2-3; 7 positions agree with TRBD2. Per germline, CDR1 SGHRS and CDR2 YFSETQ. The CDR3 extends over 16 amino acids. The trim removed 4 bases at V and 2 bases at J, leaving 10 bases unmatched. The CDR3 DNA sequence: TGCGCCAGCAGCATCGCCCGACTAGCCGACACAGATACGCAGTATTTT. As protein: CASSIARLADTDTQYF.

The chain links TRBV7-9 to TRBJ1-3, with D unclear. Germline CDR1 reads SEHNR; CDR2 reads FQNEAQ (reference sequence). The V gene lost 1 base and the J gene lost 0 bases, with 13 bases spanning the gap. CDR3 length: 17 residues. The CDR3 reads CASSLGGGTLSGNTIYF. The CDR3 nucleotides are TGTGCCAGCAGCTTAGGTGGAGGAACCCTCTCTGGAAACACCATATATTTT.

This clone was picked up one time. This sample includes further DNA sequences coding for the same CDR3. The rearrangement links TRBV4-1 to TRBJ2-7; 7 bases fit TRBD2. After removal of 1 base from V and 2 bases from J, the junction contained 2 bases not matched to a gene. This CDR3 comprises 14 residues. Germline V gene lookup returns CDR1 MGHRA and CDR2 YSYEKL. The CDR3 is CASSQGGSPYEQYF. The CDR3, as DNA: TGCGCCAGCAGCCAAGGCGGGAGTCCCTACGAGCAGTACTTC.

There are a few counts of this clone. This sequence joins TRBV4-3 and TRBJ1-1; no reliable D call. This CDR3 spans 13 amino acids. The ends were cut back, 3 bases at V and 4 bases at J, with 9 bases in the middle. CDR1 is LGHNA and CDR2 is YSLEER in the germline V gene. The CDR3 nucleotides are TGCGCCAGCAGCCAGTGGATCGGCACTGAAGCTTTCTTT. It translates to CASSQWIGTEAFF.

About this clone: A much larger clone differs from this one at a single base, so this may be a read error. The chain links TRBV7-9 to TRBJ2-2; no clear D gene. The V and J ends lost 5 bases and 2 bases respectively, with 3 bases between them. The CDR3 is 12 residues long. Germline V gives CDR1 SEHNR, CDR2 FQNEAQ (reference sequence). The CDR3 is CASSGNTGELFF. The CDR3 DNA is TGTGCCAGCAGCGGAAACACCGGGGAGCTGTTTTTT.

The chain employs TRBV7-9 and TRBJ1-6; D ambiguous. Trimming cost V 8 bases and J 8 bases, with 16 bases left between them. This CDR3 region has 14 residues. Looked up from germline, CDR1 is SEHNR and CDR2 is FQNEAQ (reference sequence). The CDR3 region has the DNA TGTGCCAGCCAGTGGGCGCGGAGCCATTCACCCCTCCACTTT. Protein product: CASQWARSHSPLHF. The whole variable domain, remainder taken from reference TRBV7-9 and TRBJ1-6, is DTGVSQNPRHKITKRGQNVTFRCDPISEHNRLYWYRQTLGQGPEFLTYFQNEAQLEKSRLLSDRFSAERPKGSFSTLEIQRTEQGDSAMYLCASQWARSHSPLHFGNGTRLTVT.

This chain uses TRBV9 with TRBJ2-7, with TRBD1 matching 7 bases. Germline loops: CDR1 SGDLS, CDR2 YYNGEE. The CDR3 sequence is 14 residues long. J gave up 5 bases and V 2 bases, and 7 bases lay outside the gene matches. The CDR3 nucleotides read TGTGCCAGCAGCGTCGACGGTACAGGGGACGAGCAGTACTTC. Protein product: CASSVDGTGDEQYF. Full variable domain (remainder filled in from reference TRBV9 and TRBJ2-7): DSGVTQTPKHLITATGQRVTLRCSPRSGDLSVYWYQQSLDQGLQFLIQYYNGEERAKGNILERFSAQQFPDLHSELNLSSLELGDSALYFCASSVDGTGDEQYFGPGTRLTVT.

This chain joins TRBV11-2 and TRBJ2-3; D tentatively fits TRBD1 or TRBD2 (6 bases each). There are 17 residues in the CDR3. Germline CDR1 SGHAT, CDR2 FQNNGV. V lost 1 base and J 3 bases, leaving 17 bases between the germline ends. The CDR3 coding sequence is TGTGCCAGCAGCTTAGTGGGGGCGGGAATGAATACAGATACGCAGTATTTT. Encoded protein: CASSLVGAGMNTDTQYF.

The J gene is TRBJ1-2, the V gene TRBV7-9; TRBD1 aligns across 12 bases. Germline loops: CDR1 SEHNR, CDR2 FQNEAQ (reference sequence). The trim removed 0 bases at V and 7 bases at J, leaving 6 bases unmatched. The CDR3 sequence is 16 residues long. CDR3: CASSLALGQGAFGYTF. In DNA, the CDR3 is TGTGCCAGCAGCTTAGCCTTGGGACAGGGGGCTTTTGGCTACACCTTC.